Listed here are 26 T cell receptor beta chains from one sample, sequenced in a study of human T cells and chemical hapten exposure (dated by TCRdb to 2020 to 2022). Receptor libraries were prepared by RACE. The instrument was a NextSeq 500. The public reads were reanalyzed by TCRdb: fastp trimming at Q25, MiXCR alignment, in-frame beta chains only. Entries are consolidated by CDR3 protein sequence, retaining the most common genes and DNA. Counted in this sample were fewer than 150,000 distinct CDR3 sequences; approximately 12% of them appeared once. The ten largest clones take up 1.2% to 1.5% of the sample. In the paper's terms, the time point label means: patch test 2, 6 weeks after DPC sensitization. The intended sense of this specimen's treatment or condition label: therapeutic diphenylcyclopropenone sensitization with weekly scalp DPC. Sequencing used whole blood, obtained in connection with sensitization to the hapten diphenylcyclopropenone (DPC). The source is a woman aged 45 to 65 with alopecia areata. Some clones in this sample may be carry-over from other donors' samples.

This clonotype came up many times. This chain joins TRBV6-2 or TRBV6-3 and TRBJ1-5; weak D call: TRBD1 (5 bases). This CDR3 has 16 amino acids. V shed 2 bases and J shed 6 bases, with 17 bases lying between them. The V gene's germline CDR1 is MNHEY and CDR2 SVGEGT. CDR3 loop: CASSYPGGGRPQPQHF. In DNA form, the CDR3 reads TGTGCCAGCAGTTACCCGGGGGGGGGACGACCTCAGCCCCAGCATTTT.

This clonotype was detected many times. The DNA of the CDR3 is TGTGCCAGCAGCGTGTCCCAGGGGTTTAGCTATGGCTACACCTTC. Translation gives CASSVSQGFSYGYTF. The chain combines TRBV9 with TRBJ1-2; weak D call: TRBD1 (6 bases). This CDR3 is built from 15 residues. Germline V gene sequence: CDR1 SGDLS, CDR2 YYNGEE. V dropped 2 bases and J dropped 4 bases, with 15 bases sitting between them. Variable domain in full (rest from reference TRBV9 and TRBJ1-2): DSGVTQTPKHLITATGQRVTLRCSPRSGDLSVYWYQQSLDQGLQFLIQYYNGEERAKGNILERFSAQQFPDLHSELNLSSLELGDSALYFCASSVSQGFSYGYTFGSGTRLTVV.

V gene TRBV14 combines with J gene TRBJ1-1; D is unresolved. Trimming cost V 2 bases and J 8 bases, with 9 bases left between them. This CDR3 spans 12 amino acids. Germline V gives CDR1 SGHDN, CDR2 FVKESK. The CDR3 region is CASSQTGVEAFF. In DNA form, the CDR3 reads TGTGCCAGCAGCCAAACCGGGGTAGAAGCTTTCTTT.

The chain is built from TRBV4-2 and TRBJ2-2; unclear D gene. The CDR3 spans 16 residues. Looked up from germline, CDR1 is LGHNA and CDR2 is YNFKEQ. Trimming took off 4 bases at V and 0 bases at J, with 12 bases between the two ends. The CDR3 loop is CASSPWGFANTGELFF. The CDR3 bases are TGTGCCAGCAGCCCTTGGGGATTTGCGAACACCGGGGAGCTGTTTTTT.

V and J are TRBV12-3 or TRBV12-4 and TRBJ2-7; TRBD2 aligns across 13 bases. There are 14 residues in the CDR3. Germline trimming cut 4 bases from V and 5 bases from J; bases unmatched to any gene: 2. DNA of the CDR3: TGTGCCAGCAGTTCACTAGCGGGAGGGCACGAGCAGTACTTC. This encodes CASSSLAGGHEQYF.

The chain uses TRBV2 and TRBJ2-1; the D gene is possibly TRBD2 (5 bases). Germline CDR1 reads SNHLY; CDR2 reads FYNNEI. V lost 5 bases to trimming and J lost 5 bases, with 13 bases between them. The CDR3 length is 14 residues. The CDR3 is CASSRILANNEQFF. The CDR3 region has the DNA TGTGCCAGCAGTAGGATTCTAGCCAACAATGAGCAGTTCTTC.

This clonotype was counted between two and nine times. The gene calls are TRBV10-3 and TRBJ2-4; 8 nucleotides match TRBD1. This CDR3 is 14 amino acids long. Trimming removed 3 bases from V and 7 bases from J; junction bases left unmatched: 5. Per the germline V gene, CDR1 is ENHRY and CDR2 is SYGVKD. CDR3 loop: CAISEQQGVNIQYF. The CDR3 DNA sequence: TGTGCCATCAGTGAACAACAGGGGGTTAACATTCAGTACTTC.

This clonotype was recorded a few times. The chain joins TRBV6-2 or TRBV6-3 to TRBJ2-7, with no clear D. The CDR3 consists of 12 residues. CDR1 is MNHEY, CDR2 SVGEGT, per germline. Trimming took 5 bases from V and 3 from J, leaving 8 bases between them. The DNA of the CDR3 is TGTGCCAGCAGTCGCATTATCTACGAGCAGTACTTC. It translates to CASSRIIYEQYF.

This clonotype was counted only a few times. In DNA, the CDR3 is TGCAGTGCGCGACGGACGAACAATGAGCAGTTCTTC. It encodes CSARRTNNEQFF. The chain is built from TRBV20-1 and TRBJ2-1; D remains unclear. The CDR3 contains 12 residues. The germline V gene encodes CDR1 DFQATT and CDR2 SNEGSKA (reference sequence). Trimming took off 6 bases at V and 5 bases at J, with 11 bases between the two ends.

This clonotype was detected many times. V usage is TRBV29-1 and J usage is TRBJ2-1; D perhaps matches TRBD2 (6 bases). The germline gives CDR1 SQVTM, CDR2 ANQGSEA. V was clipped by 8 bases and J by 7 bases, with 18 bases between them. The length of the CDR3 is 13 residues. DNA of the CDR3: TGCAGCATGGTCGGGGGAGGAGGGAATGAGCAGTTCTTC. Protein: CSMVGGGGNEQFF.

This chain connects TRBV5-1 to TRBJ2-7; D not certain. This CDR3 spans 14 amino acids. CDR1 is SGHRS, CDR2 YFSETQ, per germline. The V end was cut by 1 base, the J end by 0 bases, with 8 bases between. In nucleotides, the CDR3 is TGCGCCAGCAGCTTGCACTCAACCTCCTACGAGCAGTACTTC. The encoded protein is CASSLHSTSYEQYF.

The sample holds a few counts of this clonotype. The chain is built from TRBV6-2 or TRBV6-3 and TRBJ2-7; D uncertain. This CDR3 is built from 14 residues. V was shortened by 5 bases and J by 6 bases, with 17 bases between the two germline ends. From germline, CDR1 is MNHEY and CDR2 SVGEGT. CDR3 coding DNA: TGTGCCAGCAGTCCGCTGGCAGTATCGGGCGAGCAGTACTTC. This gives the protein CASSPLAVSGEQYF.

Comments on this clonotype: The DNA is omitted, as the CDR3 cannot be located on it reliably, and the CDR3 follows TCRdb's listing. V is TRBV21-1 and J is TRBJ2-2; the table's TRBD2 call for D was not verified on the DNA. TRBV21-1 is a pseudogene locus. With termini counted, the CDR3 has 20 amino acids. CDR3 loop: CASSPPIPGLAGAPPGSCFF.

This clonotype was detected many times. The V call is TRBV11-3, the J call TRBJ1-1, with no clear D. From germline, CDR1 is SGHNT and CDR2 YENEEA. V was cut by 5 bases and J by 7 bases, with 8 bases left in between. The CDR3 loop spans 11 amino acids. The CDR3 DNA follows: TGTGCCAGCAGCCTAAATTATGAAGCTTTCTTT. It encodes CASSLNYEAFF.

The chain joins TRBV2 to TRBJ2-3; D is perhaps TRBD1 or TRBD2 (6 bases each). There are 16 residues in the CDR3. The V gene lost 7 bases and the J gene lost 0 bases, with 17 bases spanning the gap. CDR1 is SNHLY, CDR2 FYNNEI, per germline. The CDR3 protein is CASTEKGGTSTDTQYF. The CDR3 region has the DNA TGTGCCAGCACCGAAAAAGGGGGGACTAGCACAGATACGCAGTATTTT.

This clonotype was observed a few times. V gene TRBV20-1 combines with J gene TRBJ2-7; 8 bases map to TRBD1. With V trimmed by 6 bases and J by 3 bases, 10 bases remained unmatched. The CDR3 runs 14 residues. Germline-derived CDR1 and CDR2 are DFQATT and SNEGSKA (reference sequence). CDR3 residues: CSADSGTGHYEQYF. In DNA, the CDR3 is TGCAGTGCGGACTCCGGGACAGGACACTACGAGCAGTACTTC.

The chain uses TRBV5-4 and TRBJ2-1; TRBD2 is a possible D gene (5 bases). The CDR3 is 14 residues long. Germline lookup yields CDR1 SGHNT and CDR2 YYREEE (reference sequence). V lost 3 bases, J lost 13 bases, and 20 bases lay in between. For the CDR3, the DNA is TGTGCCAGCAGCTCGTGGGATGGGGTACTAGACCAGTTCTTC. Residues: CASSSWDGVLDQFF.

The chain employs TRBV12-3 or TRBV12-4 and TRBJ1-2, with 7 positions matching TRBD1. V lost 8 bases, J lost 0 bases, and 3 bases stayed unmatched. There are 13 residues in the CDR3. CDR3 sequence: CASGTETNYGYTF. The DNA for the CDR3 is TGTGCCAGCGGGACAGAAACTAACTATGGCTACACCTTC.

The chain employs TRBV7-6 and TRBJ2-1; 10 positions match TRBD2. Germline assignment: CDR1 SGHVS and CDR2 FNYEAQ. This CDR3 has 16 amino acids. Unmatched junction bases numbered 6, after V lost 1 base and J lost 6 bases. Here the CDR3 DNA reads TGTGCCAGCAGCTTAGGCGCTAGCGGGAGATCCAATGAGCAGTTCTTC. Translated: CASSLGASGRSNEQFF. Variable domain in full (rest from reference TRBV7-6 and TRBJ2-1): GAGVSQSPRYKVTKRGQDVALRCDPISGHVSLYWYRQALGQGPEFLTYFNYEAQQDKSGLPNDRFSAERPEGSISTLTIQRTEQRDSAMYRCASSLGASGRSNEQFFGPGTRLTVL.

The chain employs TRBV3-2 and TRBJ2-1; whether TRBD2, the table's D call, matches the DNA was not checked. TRBV3-2 is an annotated pseudogene. The CDR3 covers 15 residues. CDR3 region: CASSQRQDLYNEQFF. DNA of the CDR3: TGTGCCAGCAGCCAACGGCAGGACTTGTACAATGAGCAGTTCTTC.

This clonotype has a handful of counts. The chain combines TRBV7-3 with TRBJ2-7; D not resolved. Trimming took 4 bases from V and 7 from J, leaving 14 bases between them. Germline CDR1 SGHTA, CDR2 FQGTGA. CDR3 size: 13 residues. The CDR3 reads CASSSTALREQYF. The CDR3 nucleotides read TGTGCCAGCAGCTCGACCGCTCTACGAGAGCAGTACTTC.

This clonotype was seen repeatedly, ten times or more. This sequence joins TRBV2 and TRBJ1-4; D is ambiguous. The germline V gene encodes CDR1 SNHLY and CDR2 FYNNEI. The CDR3 extends over 16 amino acids. V was trimmed by 4 bases and J by 0 bases, leaving 12 bases between them. The CDR3 sequence is CASSGTATATNEKLFF. The CDR3, as DNA: TGTGCCAGCAGTGGGACGGCTACAGCAACTAATGAAAAACTGTTTTTT.

This clonotype was recorded at least ten times. The rearrangement uses TRBV6-2 or TRBV6-3 and TRBJ2-1; 12 bases are shared with TRBD2. This CDR3 is 14 amino acids long. From germline, CDR1 is MNHEY and CDR2 SVGEGT. V shed 6 bases, J shed 10 bases, and the junction held 7 bases outside the gene matches. CDR3 protein: CASRTSGRVGEQFF. As DNA, the CDR3 is TGTGCCAGCAGGACTAGCGGGAGAGTGGGCGAGCAGTTCTTC.

Regarding this clonotype: Just one base apart from a much larger clone, this may be a read error. J is TRBJ1-1 and V is TRBV11-3; 7 nucleotides line up with TRBD1. Germline values: CDR1 SGHNT, CDR2 YENEEA. The CDR3 length is 14 residues. This chain's CDR3 is CASSSGQANTKAFF. The CDR3 nucleotides are TGTGCCAGCAGCTCTGGACAGGCCAACACTAAAGCTTTCTTT.

DNA of the CDR3: TGTGCCAGCAGCTCCCCTGACACAGATACGCAGTATTTT. This sequence encodes CASSSPDTDTQYF. This chain links TRBV5-4 with TRBJ2-3; the D is unclear. Trimming pared 3 bases from V and 2 bases from J, leaving 7 bases between. The CDR3 is 13 residues long. Germline V lookup: CDR1 SGHNT, CDR2 YYREEE (reference sequence).

This clonotype has just one count. V gene TRBV12-3 or TRBV12-4 combines with J gene TRBJ2-2; 8 nucleotides agree with TRBD1. This CDR3 has 15 amino acids. After removal of 7 bases from V and 0 bases from J, the junction contained 4 bases not matched to a gene. CDR3 in amino acids: CASTPGGPNTGELFF. The CDR3 nucleotides read TGTGCCAGCACCCCAGGGGGCCCGAACACCGGGGAGCTGTTTTTT.